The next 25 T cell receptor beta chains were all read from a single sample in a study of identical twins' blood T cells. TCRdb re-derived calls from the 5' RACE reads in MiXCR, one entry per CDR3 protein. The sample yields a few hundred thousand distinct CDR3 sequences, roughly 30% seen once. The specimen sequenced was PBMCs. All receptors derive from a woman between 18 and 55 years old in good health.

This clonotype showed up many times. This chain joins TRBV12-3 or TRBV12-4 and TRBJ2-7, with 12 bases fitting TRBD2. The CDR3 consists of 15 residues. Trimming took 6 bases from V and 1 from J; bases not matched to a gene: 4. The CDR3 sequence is CASRPSGRGSYEQYF. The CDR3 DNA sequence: TGTGCCAGCAGACCTAGCGGGAGGGGTTCCTACGAGCAGTACTTC.

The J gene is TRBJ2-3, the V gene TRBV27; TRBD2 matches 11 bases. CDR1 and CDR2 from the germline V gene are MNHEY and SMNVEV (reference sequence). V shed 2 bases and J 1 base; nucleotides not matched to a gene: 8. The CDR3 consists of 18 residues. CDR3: CASSLRPVAGGRTDTQYF. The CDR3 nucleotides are TGTGCCAGCAGTTTAAGGCCCGTAGCGGGGGGGCGCACAGATACGCAGTATTTT.

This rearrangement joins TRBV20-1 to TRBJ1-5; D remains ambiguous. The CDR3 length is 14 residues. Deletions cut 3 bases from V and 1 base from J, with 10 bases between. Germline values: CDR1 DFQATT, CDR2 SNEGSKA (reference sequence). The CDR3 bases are TGCAGTGCTAGGCCGGGAATAAGCAATCAGCCCCAGCATTTT. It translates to CSARPGISNQPQHF.

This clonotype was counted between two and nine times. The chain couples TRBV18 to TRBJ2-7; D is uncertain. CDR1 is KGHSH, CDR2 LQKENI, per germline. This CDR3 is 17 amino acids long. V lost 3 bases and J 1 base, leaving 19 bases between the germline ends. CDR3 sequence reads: CASSPRPSAVPSYEQYF. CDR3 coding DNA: TGTGCCAGCTCACCCCGACCGTCGGCCGTCCCTTCCTACGAGCAGTACTTC.

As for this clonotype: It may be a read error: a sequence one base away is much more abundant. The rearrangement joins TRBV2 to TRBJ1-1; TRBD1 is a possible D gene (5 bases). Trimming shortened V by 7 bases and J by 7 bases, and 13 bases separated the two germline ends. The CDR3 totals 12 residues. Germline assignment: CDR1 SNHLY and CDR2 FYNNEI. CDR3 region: CASNADTGEAFF. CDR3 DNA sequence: TGTGCCAGCAATGCCGACACAGGTGAAGCTTTCTTT.

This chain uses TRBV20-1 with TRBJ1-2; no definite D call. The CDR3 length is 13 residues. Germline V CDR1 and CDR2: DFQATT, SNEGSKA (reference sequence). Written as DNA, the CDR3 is TGCAGCCTCCCGGCGACCCCTAACTATGGCTACACCTTC. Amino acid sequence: CSLPATPNYGYTF.

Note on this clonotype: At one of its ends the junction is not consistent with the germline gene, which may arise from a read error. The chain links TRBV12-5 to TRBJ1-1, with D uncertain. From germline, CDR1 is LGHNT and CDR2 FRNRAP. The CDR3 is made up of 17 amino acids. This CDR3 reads CAIGLVLSGDKNTEAFF. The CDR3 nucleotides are TGTGCTATTGGTTTGGTCCTTTCCGGGGATAAGAACACTGAAGCTTTCTTT.

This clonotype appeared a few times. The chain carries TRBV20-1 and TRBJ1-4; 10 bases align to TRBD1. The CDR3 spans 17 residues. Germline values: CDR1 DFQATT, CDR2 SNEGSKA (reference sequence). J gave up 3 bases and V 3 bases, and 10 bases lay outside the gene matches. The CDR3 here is CSARGYGTGVPNEKLFF. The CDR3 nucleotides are TGCAGTGCTAGGGGTTACGGGACAGGGGTTCCTAATGAAAAACTGTTTTTT.

The CDR3 reads CASSAGTGNSYNEQFF. CDR3 bases: TGCGCCAGCAGCGCCGGGACAGGGAACTCCTACAATGAGCAGTTCTTC. The V and J genes are TRBV5-1 and TRBJ2-1; 9 positions agree with TRBD1. Germline values: CDR1 SGHRS, CDR2 YFSETQ. The CDR3 is made up of 16 amino acids. V dropped 4 bases and J dropped 0; count of bases not matched to a gene: 5.

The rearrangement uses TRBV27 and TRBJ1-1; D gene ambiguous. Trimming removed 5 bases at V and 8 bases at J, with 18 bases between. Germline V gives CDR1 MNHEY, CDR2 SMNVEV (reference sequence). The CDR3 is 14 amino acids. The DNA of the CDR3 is TGTGCCAGCAGTCTCGGTTCGGGTTTTGGGGAAGCTTTCTTT. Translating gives CASSLGSGFGEAFF.

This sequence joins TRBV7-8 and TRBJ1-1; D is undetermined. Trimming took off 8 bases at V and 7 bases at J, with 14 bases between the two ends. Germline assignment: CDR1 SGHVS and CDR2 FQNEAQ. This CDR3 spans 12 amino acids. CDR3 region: CASGRNPDEAFF. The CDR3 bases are TGTGCCAGCGGTCGCAATCCCGATGAAGCTTTCTTT.

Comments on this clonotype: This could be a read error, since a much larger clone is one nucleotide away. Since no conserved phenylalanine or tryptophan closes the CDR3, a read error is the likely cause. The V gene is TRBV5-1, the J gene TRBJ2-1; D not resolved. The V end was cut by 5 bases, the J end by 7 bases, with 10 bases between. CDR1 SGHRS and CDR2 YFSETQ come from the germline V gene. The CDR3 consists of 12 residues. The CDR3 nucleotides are TGCGCCAGCAGTTCCCTCGGGAATGAGCAGTTCCTC. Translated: CASSSLGNEQFL.

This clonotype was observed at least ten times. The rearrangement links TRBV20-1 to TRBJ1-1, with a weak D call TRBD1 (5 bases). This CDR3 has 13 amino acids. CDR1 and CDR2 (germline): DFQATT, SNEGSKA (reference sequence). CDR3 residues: CSGGDYMNTEAFF. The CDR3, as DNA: TGCAGCGGGGGAGACTACATGAACACTGAAGCTTTCTTT.

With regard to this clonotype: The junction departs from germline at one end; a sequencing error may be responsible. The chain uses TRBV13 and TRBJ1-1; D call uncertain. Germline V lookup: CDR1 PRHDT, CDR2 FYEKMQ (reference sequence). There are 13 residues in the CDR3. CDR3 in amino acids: CAGSPQELSEAFF. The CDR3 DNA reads TGTGCCGGCAGCCCTCAGGAACTTTCTGAAGCTTTCTTT.

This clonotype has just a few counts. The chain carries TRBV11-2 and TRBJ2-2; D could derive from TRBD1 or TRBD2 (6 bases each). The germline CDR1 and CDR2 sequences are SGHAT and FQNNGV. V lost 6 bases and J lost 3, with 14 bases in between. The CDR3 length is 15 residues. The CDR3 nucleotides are TGTGCCAGCAGTAAGGGGGGACGAGACACCGGGGAGCTGTTTTTT. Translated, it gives CASSKGGRDTGELFF.

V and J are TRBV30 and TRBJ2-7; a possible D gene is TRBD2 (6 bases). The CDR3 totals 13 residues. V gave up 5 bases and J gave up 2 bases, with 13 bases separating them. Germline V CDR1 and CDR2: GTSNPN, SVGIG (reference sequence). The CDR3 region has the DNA TGTGCCTGGGAACGGGGGTTCACCTACGAGCAGTACTTC. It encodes CAWERGFTYEQYF. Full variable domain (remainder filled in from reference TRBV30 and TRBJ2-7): SQTIHQWPATLVQPVGSPLSLECTVEGTSNPNLYWYRQAAGRGLQLLFYSVGIGQISSEVPQNLSASRPQDRQFILSSKKLLLSDSGFYLCAWERGFTYEQYFGPGTRLTVT.

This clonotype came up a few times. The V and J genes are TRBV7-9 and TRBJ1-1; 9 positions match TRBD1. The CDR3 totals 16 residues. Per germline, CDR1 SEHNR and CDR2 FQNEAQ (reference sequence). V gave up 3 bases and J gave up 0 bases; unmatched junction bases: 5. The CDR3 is CASSLTGGGLNTEAFF. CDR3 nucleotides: TGTGCCAGCAGCTTGACAGGGGGGGGCTTGAACACTGAAGCTTTCTTT.

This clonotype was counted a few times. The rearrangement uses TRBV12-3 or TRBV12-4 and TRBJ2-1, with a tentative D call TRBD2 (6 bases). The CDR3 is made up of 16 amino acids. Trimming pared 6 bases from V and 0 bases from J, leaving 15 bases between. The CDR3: CASRRTSTSSYNEQFF. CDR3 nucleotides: TGTGCCAGCAGACGTACTAGCACCAGCTCCTACAATGAGCAGTTCTTC.

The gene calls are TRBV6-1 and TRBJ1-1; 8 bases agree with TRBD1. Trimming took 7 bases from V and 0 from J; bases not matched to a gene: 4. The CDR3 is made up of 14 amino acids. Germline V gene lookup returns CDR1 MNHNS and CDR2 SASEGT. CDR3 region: CASKRQGLNTEAFF. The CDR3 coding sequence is TGTGCCAGCAAGAGACAGGGGTTGAACACTGAAGCTTTCTTT.

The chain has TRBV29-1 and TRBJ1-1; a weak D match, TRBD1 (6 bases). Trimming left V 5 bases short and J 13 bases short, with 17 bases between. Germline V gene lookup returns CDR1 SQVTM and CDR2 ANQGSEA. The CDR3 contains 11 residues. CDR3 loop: CSVQQGFVDFF. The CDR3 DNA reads TGCAGCGTTCAACAGGGTTTTGTAGATTTCTTT.

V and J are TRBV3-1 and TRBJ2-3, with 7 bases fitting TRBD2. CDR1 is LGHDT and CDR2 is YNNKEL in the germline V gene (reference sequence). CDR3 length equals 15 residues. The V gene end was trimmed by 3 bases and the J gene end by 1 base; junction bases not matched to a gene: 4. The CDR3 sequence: CASSHRDYRTDTQYF. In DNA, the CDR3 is TGTGCCAGCAGCCACCGGGACTACCGCACAGATACGCAGTATTTT.

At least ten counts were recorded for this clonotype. The CDR3 bases are TGTGCCAGCAGTTTGATTGGGGATCAGCCCCAGCATTTT. Protein product: CASSLIGDQPQHF. The V gene is TRBV28, the J gene TRBJ1-5; D not certain. V was clipped by 3 bases and J by 5 bases, with 8 bases between them. Germline loops: CDR1 MDHEN, CDR2 SYDVKM. This CDR3 contains 13 residues. The full variable domain, with the rest looked up from reference TRBV28 and TRBJ1-5, is DVKVTQSSRYLVKRTGEKVFLECVQDMDHENMFWYRQDPGLGLRLIYFSYDVKMKEKGDIPEGYSVSREKKERFSLILESASTNQTSMYLCASSLIGDQPQHFGDGTRLSIL.

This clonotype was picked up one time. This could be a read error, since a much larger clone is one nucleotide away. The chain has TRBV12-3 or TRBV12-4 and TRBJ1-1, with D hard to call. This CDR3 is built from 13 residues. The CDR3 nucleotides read TGTGCCTGCAGTTTCGGGGTGAACACTGAAGCTTTCTTT. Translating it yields CACSFGVNTEAFF.

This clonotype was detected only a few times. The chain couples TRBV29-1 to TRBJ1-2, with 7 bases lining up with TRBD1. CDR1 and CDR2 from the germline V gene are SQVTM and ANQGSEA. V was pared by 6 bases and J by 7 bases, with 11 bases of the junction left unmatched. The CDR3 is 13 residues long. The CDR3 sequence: CSVGQAVGSGYTF. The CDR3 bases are TGCAGCGTCGGACAGGCCGTAGGATCTGGCTACACCTTC.

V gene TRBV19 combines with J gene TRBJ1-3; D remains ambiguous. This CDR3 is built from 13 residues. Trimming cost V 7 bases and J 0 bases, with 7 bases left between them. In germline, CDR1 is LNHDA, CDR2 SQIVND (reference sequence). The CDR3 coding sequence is TGTGCCAGTAACGTGGCCTCTGGAAACACCATATATTTT. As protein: CASNVASGNTIYF.